The 11 T cell receptor beta chains below were found in one sample sequenced in a study of shared clonotypes between healthy human individuals. Naive CD8 cells, CD45RO-negative and positively selected for CCR7, excluded terminally differentiated effector memory CD45RA+ cells. TCRdb's copy holds only in-frame clones and misses some; the assay was immunoSEQ multiplex PCR. The repertoire holds approximately 2,000,000 clones, just over 90% seen once, with about 1.6% in the top ten. Sequencing used naive CD8+ T cells from PBMCs. Receptor source: a man aged 18 to 35 in good health. Some clones in this sample may be carry-over from other donors' samples.

The rearrangement uses TRBV4-1 and TRBJ1-5, with D unclear. V was clipped by 5 bases and J by 4 bases, with 9 bases between them. This CDR3 comprises 13 residues. CDR1 MGHRA and CDR2 YSYEKL come from the germline V gene. CDR3 loop: CASSTRPNQPQHF. The CDR3 DNA is TGCGCCAGCAGCACCCGACCTAATCAGCCCCAGCATTTT.

The CDR3 here is CASSGNRGLNMNTEAFF. The CDR3 coding sequence is TGTGCCAGCTCAGGCAACAGGGGGCTAAACATGAACACTGAAGCTTTCTTT. The chain joins TRBV18 to TRBJ1-1; 9 positions match TRBD1. V was clipped by 5 bases and J by 0 bases; unmatched bases: 10. Germline CDR1 KGHSH, CDR2 LQKENI. The CDR3 is 17 residues long.

This chain uses TRBV5-5 with TRBJ2-1; no definite D call. Germline CDR1 is SGHKS and CDR2 is YYEKEE (reference sequence). The V end lost 6 bases, the J end lost 9 bases, and 13 bases lay between the germline ends. The length of the CDR3 is 12 residues. This CDR3 reads CASTFRKGEQFF. CDR3 nucleotide sequence: TGTGCCAGCACCTTCCGGAAAGGTGAGCAGTTCTTC.

J is TRBJ1-1 and V is TRBV6-5; 7 positions match TRBD1. V lost 6 bases and J lost 4; bases outside the gene matches: 8. This CDR3 has 14 residues. CDR1 MNHEY and CDR2 SVGAGI come from the germline V gene. In DNA, the CDR3 is TGTGCCAGCAGCCTATCACAGGGGTTCACTGAAGCTTTCTTT. Its translation is CASSLSQGFTEAFF.

The rearrangement joins TRBV29-1 to TRBJ2-3, with D perhaps TRBD1 (6 bases). Germline V gives CDR1 SQVTM, CDR2 ANQGSEA. Trimming took off 5 bases at V and 1 base at J, with 13 bases between the two ends. The CDR3 spans 14 residues. The CDR3 sequence is CSVLVGARTDTQYF. The CDR3 DNA sequence: TGCAGCGTTCTAGTGGGGGCGCGCACAGATACGCAGTATTTT.

The gene calls are TRBV13 and TRBJ2-7, with D perhaps assigned TRBD1 or TRBD2 (5 bases each). V was shortened by 5 bases and J by 7 bases, with 15 bases between the two germline ends. CDR3 length equals 13 residues. CDR1 is PRHDT, CDR2 FYEKMQ, per germline (reference sequence). The CDR3 DNA is TGTGCCAGCAGCGAGGGGATCCTGCGAGAGCAGTACTTC. It codes for CASSEGILREQYF. Full variable domain (missing parts from reference TRBV13 and TRBJ2-7): AAGVIQSPRHLIKEKRETATLKCYPIPRHDTVYWYQQGPGQDPQFLISFYEKMQSDKGSIPDRFSAQQFSDYHSELNMSSLELGDSALYFCASSEGILREQYFGPGTRLTVT.

The V call is TRBV25-1, the J call TRBJ1-5; tentative D call: TRBD1 (5 bases). The CDR3 covers 15 residues. Germline CDR1 reads MGHDK; CDR2 reads SYGVNS. The V end was cut by 2 bases, the J end by 5 bases, with 13 bases between. In nucleotides, the CDR3 is TGTGCCAGCAGTGAAACCCGCTGGGGGGATCAGCCCCAGCATTTT. This gives the protein CASSETRWGDQPQHF.

The V and J genes are TRBV5-5 and TRBJ2-3; D gene unclear. The CDR3 contains 13 residues. Germline-derived CDR1 and CDR2 are SGHKS and YYEKEE (reference sequence). V lost 2 bases to trimming and J lost 5 bases, with 9 bases between them. This CDR3 reads CASSFVTGDTQYF. The DNA for the CDR3 is TGTGCCAGCAGCTTCGTGACGGGAGATACGCAGTATTTT.

The chain joins TRBV11-2 to TRBJ1-5; D is undetermined. Germline-derived CDR1 and CDR2 are SGHAT and FQNNGV. V was cut by 4 bases and J by 6 bases, with 7 bases left in between. This CDR3 contains 12 residues. CDR3 DNA: TGTGCCAGCAGCTCCCCGGGTCAGCCCCAGCATTTT. It is translated as CASSSPGQPQHF. The full variable domain, rest sourced from reference TRBV11-2 and TRBJ1-5, is EAGVAQSPRYKIIEKRQSVAFWCNPISGHATLYWYQQILGQGPKLLIQFQNNGVVDDSQLPKDRFSAERLKGVDSTLKIQPAKLEDSAVYLCASSSPGQPQHFGDGTRLSIL.

This chain connects TRBV29-1 to TRBJ2-1; 11 bases line up with TRBD2. Germline lookup yields CDR1 SQVTM and CDR2 ANQGSEA. The CDR3 has 15 residues. With 4 bases clipped from V and 4 bases from J, the junction kept 6 bases outside the gene matches. Here the CDR3 reads CSVAPGLAVYNEQFF. The CDR3 DNA reads as TGCAGCGTTGCTCCGGGACTAGCGGTATACAATGAGCAGTTCTTC.

The chain couples TRBV9 to TRBJ2-3; D may be TRBD2 (5 bases). Germline CDR1 SGDLS, CDR2 YYNGEE. Trimming took off 1 base at V and 5 bases at J, with 11 bases between the two ends. The CDR3 runs 14 residues. CDR3 residues: CASSVWESGDTQYF. The CDR3 nucleotides read TGTGCCAGCAGCGTATGGGAGAGTGGAGATACGCAGTATTTT.